The 8 T cell receptor beta chains in this list originate from one sample, sequenced in a study of blood T cell repertoires in COVID-19. Generated by immunoSEQ multiplex PCR, the TCRdb table keeps only in-frame clones and is missing some. The repertoire consists of approximately 53,000 clones, with around 76% occurring once and the leading ten covering around 22%. What was sequenced was peripheral blood. These receptors were taken from a woman in her sixties or seventies with acute or convalescent COVID-19.

The chain is built from TRBV7-6 and TRBJ2-5; 8 bases are a match to TRBD2. The CDR3 has 16 residues. The junction had 6 bases not matched to a gene; V was cut back by 1 base and J by 2 bases. Germline V gene lookup returns CDR1 SGHVS and CDR2 FNYEAQ. The CDR3 coding sequence is TGTGCCAGCAGCTTAGTTCCAGCGGGAGCGCAAGAGACCCAGTACTTC. This translates into CASSLVPAGAQETQYF.

This clone was observed a single time. V and J are TRBV4-1 and TRBJ1-6; D is unresolved. CDR1 is MGHRA and CDR2 is YSYEKL in the germline V gene. Deletions cut 0 bases from V and 0 bases from J, with 12 bases between. The CDR3 loop spans 18 amino acids. The CDR3 sequence is CASSQEIQGSSYNSPLHF. The CDR3 DNA reads as TGCGCCAGCAGCCAAGAAATACAAGGGAGCTCCTATAATTCACCCCTCCACTTT.

The gene calls are TRBV5-1 and TRBJ1-2; D might be TRBD1 (5 bases). V lost 2 bases, J lost 1 base, and 24 bases lay in between. Germline V lookup: CDR1 SGHRS, CDR2 YFSETQ. The CDR3 extends over 19 amino acids. CDR3 sequence: CASSFLRQRFASSNYGYTF. CDR3 DNA: TGCGCCAGCAGCTTCCTCAGACAGAGGTTCGCCAGTAGTAACTATGGCTACACCTTC.

This clone was recorded only once. The V and J genes are TRBV20-1 and TRBJ2-5; the D is unclear. Per the germline V gene, CDR1 is DFQATT and CDR2 is SNEGSKA (reference sequence). The CDR3 contains 11 residues. Trimming took 6 bases from V and 2 from J, leaving 7 bases between them. In DNA form, the CDR3 reads TGCAGTGCGAGACATCAAGAGACCCAGTACTTC. As protein: CSARHQETQYF.

The V call is TRBV2, the J call TRBJ1-1; 10 nucleotides match TRBD1. V lost 6 bases, J lost 5 bases, and 9 bases stayed unmatched. In germline, CDR1 is SNHLY, CDR2 FYNNEI. The CDR3 is made up of 15 amino acids. The CDR3 DNA follows: TGTGCCAGCAGGGTAACTCCGGGACAGGGGACTGAAGCTTTCTTT. Amino acids: CASRVTPGQGTEAFF.

This clone has a single count. The chain joins TRBV7-8 to TRBJ1-4; the match to TRBD1 covers 9 bases. The V gene end was trimmed by 5 bases and the J gene end by 8 bases; junction bases not matched to a gene: 9. This CDR3 is 15 amino acids long. CDR1 is SGHVS, CDR2 FQNEAQ, per germline. CDR3 in DNA: TGTGCCAGCAGCCCCACAGGGGGCATCGGAGAAAAACTGTTTTTT. Residues: CASSPTGGIGEKLFF. The variable domain in full, completed from reference TRBV7-8 and TRBJ1-4, reads GAGVSQSPRYKVAKRGQDVALRCDPISGHVSLFWYQQALGQGPEFLTYFQNEAQLDKSGLPSDRFFAERPEGSVSTLKIQRTQQEDSAVYLCASSPTGGIGEKLFFGSGTQLSVL.

The chain carries TRBV25-1 and TRBJ2-1; D might be TRBD2 (5 bases). The CDR3 runs 14 residues. CDR1 MGHDK and CDR2 SYGVNS come from the germline V gene. Trimming stripped 4 bases from V and 6 bases from J, with 13 bases between. In DNA form, the CDR3 reads TGTGCCAGCAGTGCGGACTGGGGAGCCAATGAGCAGTTCTTC. This gives the protein CASSADWGANEQFF.

CDR3 sequence reads: CASSPEGTGIPGELFF. DNA of the CDR3: TGTGCCAGCAGTCCCGAGGGGACAGGGATCCCCGGGGAGCTGTTTTTT. J is TRBJ2-2 and V is TRBV27, with 9 bases fitting TRBD1. J was trimmed by 6 bases and V by 5 bases; bases with no gene match: 10. In germline, CDR1 is MNHEY, CDR2 SMNVEV (reference sequence). The CDR3 runs to 16 residues.